This T cell receptor beta chain was profiled in a study of CD8 T cells in ankylosing spondylitis. Study conclusions and caveats: One TCR beta motif, made up of eight highly homologous variants, appeared characteristic of ankylosing spondylitis blood. Disease-associated clones were CD8+ and fairly uncommon in peripheral blood. A subset of motif variants has previously been described in the synovial fluid and blood of reactive arthritis.

Researchers built TCR beta libraries using quantitative 5'-RACE with molecular barcodes. TCRdb analysed the 5' RACE reads with MiXCR anew, one entry per CDR3 protein. Of some 840,000 distinct CDR3 sequences listed, 10% to 15% were seen once; the top ten hold approximately 0.51%. This CDR3 is 13 amino acids long. The V and J ends lost 6 bases and 1 base, in that order; junction bases with no gene match: 4. CDR1 DFQATT and CDR2 SNEGSKA come from the germline V gene (reference sequence). This clonotype was counted between two and nine times. Its antigen is unidentified. The rearrangement joins TRBV20-1 to TRBJ2-5, with 8 bases identical to TRBD2. The sequence was collected from a male donor with ankylosing spondylitis. The material sequenced was blood, either unsorted or a sorted T cell fraction (not recorded which). The CDR3 loop is CSAKREIQETQYF. The CDR3 coding sequence is TGCAGTGCCAAGCGGGAGATCCAAGAGACCCAGTACTTC.